These 29 T cell receptor beta chains share one sample of origin, sequenced in a study of identical twins. TCRdb processed the 5' RACE reads anew with MiXCR; each CDR3 protein has one entry. The sample shows roughly 720,000 distinct CDR3 sequences, approximately 18% of them seen only once. In addition, the sample was reused for a study of T cells expressing NK-cell markers.

Material for sequencing was PBMCs. These receptors all come from a woman between 18 and 29 years old in good health.

The J gene is TRBJ2-3, the V gene TRBV14; 9 positions agree with TRBD2. V trimming: 1 base; J trimming: 2 bases; junction bases outside the gene matches: 4. The CDR3 covers 16 residues. CDR1 is SGHDN, CDR2 FVKESK, per germline. CDR3 loop: CASSQGGLAFTDTQYF. The CDR3 nucleotides read TGTGCCAGCAGCCAAGGGGGACTAGCTTTCACAGATACGCAGTATTTT.

The chain carries TRBV6-1 and TRBJ1-1; tentative D call: TRBD1 (6 bases). The CDR3 is 14 residues long. From germline, CDR1 is MNHNS and CDR2 SASEGT. Trimming removed 6 bases at V and 8 bases at J, with 19 bases between. CDR3 nucleotide sequence: TGTGCCAGCAGAGAGGCGGGCCGGGGGCGCGAAGCTTTCTTT. Protein product: CASREAGRGREAFF.

This clonotype appeared many times. The chain links TRBV20-1 to TRBJ2-3; 8 bases fit TRBD1. The CDR3 is 13 amino acids. The germline CDR1 and CDR2 sequences are DFQATT and SNEGSKA (reference sequence). V dropped 5 bases and J dropped 1; count of bases not matched to a gene: 2. This CDR3 reads CSASDRGTDTQYF. The CDR3 bases are TGCAGTGCTTCGGACAGGGGCACAGATACGCAGTATTTT.

This clonotype was counted many times. This chain joins TRBV12-3 or TRBV12-4 and TRBJ1-6; D call uncertain. The CDR3 length is 15 residues. With 7 bases removed from V and 0 bases from J, the gap between germline ends came to 10 bases. CDR3 DNA: TGTGCCAGCACCAGTCGGAGCTCCTATAATTCACCCCTCCACTTT. Amino acids: CASTSRSSYNSPLHF.

This clonotype was seen a single time. The chain recombines TRBV6-2 or TRBV6-3 with TRBJ2-5, with D tentatively TRBD2 (5 bases). V lost 0 bases to trimming and J lost 5 bases, with 13 bases between them. The CDR3 length is 15 residues. Germline CDR1 is MNHEY and CDR2 is SVGEGT. CDR3 sequence: CASSYSIPPGETQYF. The CDR3 DNA sequence: TGTGCCAGCAGTTACTCGATCCCGCCGGGGGAGACCCAGTACTTC.

In its sample, this clonotype was seen a few times. The chain is built from TRBV25-1 and TRBJ2-7; 7 bases agree with TRBD1. After removal of 3 bases from V and 2 bases from J, the junction contained 4 bases not matched to a gene. The CDR3 length is 14 residues. Germline values: CDR1 MGHDK, CDR2 SYGVNS. The CDR3 sequence: CASSDWTGAYEQYF. CDR3 nucleotides: TGTGCCAGCAGTGATTGGACAGGAGCCTACGAGCAGTACTTC.

This chain uses TRBV5-1 with TRBJ2-7, with 8 positions matching TRBD2. V trimming: 0 bases; J trimming: 6 bases; junction bases outside the gene matches: 8. The CDR3 sequence is 15 residues long. From germline, CDR1 is SGHRS and CDR2 YFSETQ. The CDR3 loop reads CASSLAGAGEGEQYF. DNA of the CDR3: TGCGCCAGCAGCTTGGCAGGAGCGGGAGAAGGCGAGCAGTACTTC.

The chain couples TRBV9 to TRBJ2-1; 7 bases map to TRBD2. Germline V gives CDR1 SGDLS, CDR2 YYNGEE. The CDR3 loop spans 15 amino acids. With 0 bases clipped from V and 5 bases from J, the junction kept 5 bases outside the gene matches. CDR3 sequence: CASSVAGGGHNEQFF. Written as DNA, the CDR3 is TGTGCCAGCAGCGTAGCGGGCGGGGGTCACAATGAGCAGTTCTTC.

This chain links TRBV12-3 or TRBV12-4 with TRBJ2-1; possibly TRBD2 for D (6 bases). This CDR3 comprises 12 residues. Trimming took 6 bases from V and 15 from J, leaving 18 bases between them. CDR3 DNA sequence: TGTGCCAGCAGCCCAGGGTACGGGGGTGGGTTCTTC. It translates to CASSPGYGGGFF.

The rearrangement links TRBV10-3 to TRBJ2-1; the D gene could be TRBD1 or TRBD2 (5 bases each). The CDR3 runs 13 residues. Trimming pared 8 bases from V and 6 bases from J, leaving 14 bases between. The germline CDR1 and CDR2 sequences are ENHRY and SYGVKD. CDR3 residues: CAIAPRDPNEQFF. The CDR3, as DNA: TGTGCCATCGCTCCCCGGGACCCCAATGAGCAGTTCTTC.

This sequence joins TRBV7-9 and TRBJ2-2, with TRBD1 matching 7 bases. There are 14 residues in the CDR3. CDR1 and CDR2 from the germline V gene are SEHNR and FQNEAQ (reference sequence). Trimming cost V 8 bases and J 2 bases; bases outside gene matches: 5. CDR3: CASYRQGNTGELFF. DNA for the CDR3: TGTGCCAGCTACAGACAGGGCAACACCGGGGAGCTGTTTTTT.

The chain joins TRBV7-2 to TRBJ1-2; unclear D gene. Germline-derived CDR1 and CDR2 are SGHTA and FQGNSA. This CDR3 comprises 16 residues. V was pared by 5 bases and J by 2 bases, with 18 bases between. This CDR3 is CASSESRTTGNYGYTF. The CDR3 DNA sequence: TGTGCCAGCAGCGAAAGTAGGACGACGGGAAACTATGGCTACACCTTC.

The V gene is TRBV20-1, the J gene TRBJ1-4; D gene ambiguous. Trimming cost V 6 bases and J 8 bases, with 25 bases left between them. Germline V CDR1 and CDR2: DFQATT, SNEGSKA (reference sequence). This CDR3 comprises 16 residues. For the CDR3, the DNA is TGCAGTGCCTTACCAACCACAGCGGAGGTTCAGGAAAAACTGTTTTTT. Protein product: CSALPTTAEVQEKLFF.

The rearrangement links TRBV3-1 to TRBJ2-5; D not resolved. Germline CDR1 reads LGHDT; CDR2 reads YNNKEL (reference sequence). CDR3 length: 15 residues. The V end was cut by 6 bases, the J end by 0 bases, with 14 bases between. The CDR3 sequence is CASRTTWRNQETQYF. The CDR3 nucleotides read TGTGCCAGCAGAACGACTTGGCGGAACCAAGAGACCCAGTACTTC.

This clonotype has just a few counts. The gene calls are TRBV5-1 and TRBJ2-5, with D possibly TRBD2 on 5 matching bases. The length of the CDR3 is 16 residues. Trimming pared 0 bases from V and 5 bases from J, leaving 17 bases between. Germline loops: CDR1 SGHRS, CDR2 YFSETQ. This CDR3 reads CASSLGYKPRGETQYF. The DNA of the CDR3 is TGCGCCAGCAGCTTGGGGTACAAACCCAGAGGGGAGACCCAGTACTTC. The whole variable domain, filled in from reference TRBV5-1 and TRBJ2-5, reads KAGVTQTPRYLIKTRGQQVTLSCSPISGHRSVSWYQQTPGQGLQFLFEYFSETQRNKGNFPGRFSGRQFSNSRSEMNVSTLELGDSALYLCASSLGYKPRGETQYFGPGTRLLVL.

As for this clonotype: The CDR3 ends on some other residue instead of the conserved phenylalanine or tryptophan, so this is likely a read error. The chain has TRBV4-2 and TRBJ1-1, with TRBD1 matching over 9 bases. V was clipped by 6 bases and J by 4 bases; unmatched bases: 9. The CDR3 spans 15 residues. Germline lookup yields CDR1 LGHNA and CDR2 YNFKEQ. The CDR3 region has the DNA TGTGCCAGCAGACGTGAATTGACAGGGGGCACTGAAGCTTTCTAT. Its protein product is CASRRELTGGTEAFY.

This clonotype has at least ten counts. The chain employs TRBV6-6 and TRBJ2-1; D gene unclear. V lost 2 bases and J 5 bases, leaving 4 bases between the germline ends. Germline assignment: CDR1 MNHNY and CDR2 SVGAGI (reference sequence). This CDR3 has 12 amino acids. The CDR3 bases are TGTGCCAGCAGTTACGGGGACAATGAGCAGTTCTTC. It yields the protein CASSYGDNEQFF.

The chain couples TRBV10-3 to TRBJ2-7; D is perhaps TRBD1 or TRBD2 (5 bases each). The CDR3 contains 13 residues. Germline-derived CDR1 and CDR2 are ENHRY and SYGVKD. Trimming took off 3 bases at V and 3 bases at J, with 9 bases between the two ends. CDR3 nucleotide sequence: TGTGCCATCAGTGAACCGGGACGCTACGAGCAGTACTTC. Its protein product is CAISEPGRYEQYF.

Only a few counts were recorded for this clonotype. The genes are TRBV20-1 and TRBJ1-1; D might be TRBD1 (6 bases). The CDR3 is 12 residues long. Germline V gene lookup returns CDR1 DFQATT and CDR2 SNEGSKA (reference sequence). The CDR3 loop reads CSLGGRLAEAFF. The CDR3 DNA is TGCAGCTTAGGGGGGCGCCTCGCTGAAGCTTTCTTT.

V and J are TRBV6-1 and TRBJ2-3, with unresolved D. CDR3 size: 13 residues. V gave up 4 bases and J gave up 6 bases, with 11 bases separating them. Per the germline V gene, CDR1 is MNHNS and CDR2 is SASEGT. The CDR3 here is CASSATPVDTQYF. In DNA form, the CDR3 reads TGTGCCAGCAGTGCCACGCCCGTGGATACGCAGTATTTT.

A few counts support this clonotype. The chain links TRBV4-3 to TRBJ2-1; D is ambiguous. CDR3 size: 15 residues. Trimming cost V 4 bases and J 3 bases, with 13 bases left between them. Germline V gene data show CDR1 as LGHNA and CDR2 as YSLEER. The CDR3: CASSRSSAVYNEQFF. The DNA of the CDR3 is TGCGCCAGCAGCCGATCCTCGGCGGTCTACAATGAGCAGTTCTTC.

V is TRBV18 and J is TRBJ2-1; D unclear. This CDR3 is 14 amino acids long. CDR1 KGHSH and CDR2 LQKENI come from the germline V gene. V was pared by 5 bases and J by 5 bases, with 13 bases between. In DNA, the CDR3 is TGTGCCAGCTCATCTGACGCTAGGAACAATGAGCAGTTCTTC. Residues: CASSSDARNNEQFF.

This chain links TRBV7-9 with TRBJ2-7; 10 nucleotides line up with TRBD2. The germline CDR1 and CDR2 sequences are SEHNR and FQNEAQ (reference sequence). The CDR3 has 16 amino acids. Trimming removed 5 bases from V and 0 bases from J; junction bases left unmatched: 7. In DNA, the CDR3 is TGTGCCAGCAGCGACCAAGCGGGAGGGATCTCCTACGAGCAGTACTTC. It is translated as CASSDQAGGISYEQYF.

This chain connects TRBV7-3 to TRBJ2-2; D remains ambiguous. This CDR3 contains 14 residues. Trimming took 5 bases from V and 0 from J, leaving 7 bases between them. CDR1 is SGHTA, CDR2 FQGTGA, per germline. The CDR3 region has the DNA TGTGCCAGCAGCCAAAAAACGAACACCGGGGAGCTGTTTTTT. Protein sequence: CASSQKTNTGELFF.

The rearrangement links TRBV9 to TRBJ2-2; perhaps D is TRBD1 or TRBD2 (5 bases each). With 0 bases removed from V and 0 bases from J, the gap between germline ends came to 9 bases. Germline V gives CDR1 SGDLS, CDR2 YYNGEE. This CDR3 region has 16 residues. In DNA, the CDR3 is TGTGCCAGCAGCGTAGGAGGGGATCCGAACACCGGGGAGCTGTTTTTT. It codes for CASSVGGDPNTGELFF.

V usage is TRBV12-3 or TRBV12-4 and J usage is TRBJ1-6, with TRBD1 as a possible D gene (6 bases). The germline V and J ends were trimmed by 3 bases and 7 bases, with 13 bases remaining between them. The CDR3 totals 15 residues. CDR3 amino acids: CASSFYGQKNSPLHF. In DNA, the CDR3 is TGTGCCAGCAGTTTTTACGGACAGAAGAATTCACCCCTCCACTTT.

About this clonotype itself: Just one base apart from a much larger clone, this may be a read error. The chain carries TRBV12-3 or TRBV12-4 and TRBJ2-7; no clear D. The CDR3 runs 12 residues. In DNA form, the CDR3 reads TGTGCCAGCTGTTTACTCTCCTACGAGCAGTACTTC. It codes for CASCLLSYEQYF.

The chain links TRBV2 to TRBJ1-2; the D is unclear. Trimming shortened V by 2 bases and J by 7 bases, and 11 bases separated the two germline ends. CDR1 and CDR2 (germline): SNHLY, FYNNEI. This CDR3 has 13 amino acids. The CDR3 region has the DNA TGTGCCAGCAGTGAAAGAGGGTCTAGTGGCTACACCTTC. This sequence encodes CASSERGSSGYTF.

The chain uses TRBV7-9 and TRBJ2-7, with D perhaps assigned TRBD1 or TRBD2 (5 bases each). The ends were cut back, 5 bases at V and 3 bases at J, with 14 bases in the middle. CDR1 SEHNR and CDR2 FQNEAQ come from the germline V gene (reference sequence). The CDR3 has 14 amino acids. The CDR3 coding sequence is TGTGCCAGCAGCGATATGGGACGGAACTACGAGCAGTACTTC. As protein: CASSDMGRNYEQYF. The variable domain in full, completed from reference TRBV7-9 and TRBJ2-7, reads DTGVSQNPRHKITKRGQNVTFRCDPISEHNRLYWYRQTLGQGPEFLTYFQNEAQLEKSRLLSDRFSAERPKGSFSTLEIQRTEQGDSAMYLCASSDMGRNYEQYFGPGTRLTVT.